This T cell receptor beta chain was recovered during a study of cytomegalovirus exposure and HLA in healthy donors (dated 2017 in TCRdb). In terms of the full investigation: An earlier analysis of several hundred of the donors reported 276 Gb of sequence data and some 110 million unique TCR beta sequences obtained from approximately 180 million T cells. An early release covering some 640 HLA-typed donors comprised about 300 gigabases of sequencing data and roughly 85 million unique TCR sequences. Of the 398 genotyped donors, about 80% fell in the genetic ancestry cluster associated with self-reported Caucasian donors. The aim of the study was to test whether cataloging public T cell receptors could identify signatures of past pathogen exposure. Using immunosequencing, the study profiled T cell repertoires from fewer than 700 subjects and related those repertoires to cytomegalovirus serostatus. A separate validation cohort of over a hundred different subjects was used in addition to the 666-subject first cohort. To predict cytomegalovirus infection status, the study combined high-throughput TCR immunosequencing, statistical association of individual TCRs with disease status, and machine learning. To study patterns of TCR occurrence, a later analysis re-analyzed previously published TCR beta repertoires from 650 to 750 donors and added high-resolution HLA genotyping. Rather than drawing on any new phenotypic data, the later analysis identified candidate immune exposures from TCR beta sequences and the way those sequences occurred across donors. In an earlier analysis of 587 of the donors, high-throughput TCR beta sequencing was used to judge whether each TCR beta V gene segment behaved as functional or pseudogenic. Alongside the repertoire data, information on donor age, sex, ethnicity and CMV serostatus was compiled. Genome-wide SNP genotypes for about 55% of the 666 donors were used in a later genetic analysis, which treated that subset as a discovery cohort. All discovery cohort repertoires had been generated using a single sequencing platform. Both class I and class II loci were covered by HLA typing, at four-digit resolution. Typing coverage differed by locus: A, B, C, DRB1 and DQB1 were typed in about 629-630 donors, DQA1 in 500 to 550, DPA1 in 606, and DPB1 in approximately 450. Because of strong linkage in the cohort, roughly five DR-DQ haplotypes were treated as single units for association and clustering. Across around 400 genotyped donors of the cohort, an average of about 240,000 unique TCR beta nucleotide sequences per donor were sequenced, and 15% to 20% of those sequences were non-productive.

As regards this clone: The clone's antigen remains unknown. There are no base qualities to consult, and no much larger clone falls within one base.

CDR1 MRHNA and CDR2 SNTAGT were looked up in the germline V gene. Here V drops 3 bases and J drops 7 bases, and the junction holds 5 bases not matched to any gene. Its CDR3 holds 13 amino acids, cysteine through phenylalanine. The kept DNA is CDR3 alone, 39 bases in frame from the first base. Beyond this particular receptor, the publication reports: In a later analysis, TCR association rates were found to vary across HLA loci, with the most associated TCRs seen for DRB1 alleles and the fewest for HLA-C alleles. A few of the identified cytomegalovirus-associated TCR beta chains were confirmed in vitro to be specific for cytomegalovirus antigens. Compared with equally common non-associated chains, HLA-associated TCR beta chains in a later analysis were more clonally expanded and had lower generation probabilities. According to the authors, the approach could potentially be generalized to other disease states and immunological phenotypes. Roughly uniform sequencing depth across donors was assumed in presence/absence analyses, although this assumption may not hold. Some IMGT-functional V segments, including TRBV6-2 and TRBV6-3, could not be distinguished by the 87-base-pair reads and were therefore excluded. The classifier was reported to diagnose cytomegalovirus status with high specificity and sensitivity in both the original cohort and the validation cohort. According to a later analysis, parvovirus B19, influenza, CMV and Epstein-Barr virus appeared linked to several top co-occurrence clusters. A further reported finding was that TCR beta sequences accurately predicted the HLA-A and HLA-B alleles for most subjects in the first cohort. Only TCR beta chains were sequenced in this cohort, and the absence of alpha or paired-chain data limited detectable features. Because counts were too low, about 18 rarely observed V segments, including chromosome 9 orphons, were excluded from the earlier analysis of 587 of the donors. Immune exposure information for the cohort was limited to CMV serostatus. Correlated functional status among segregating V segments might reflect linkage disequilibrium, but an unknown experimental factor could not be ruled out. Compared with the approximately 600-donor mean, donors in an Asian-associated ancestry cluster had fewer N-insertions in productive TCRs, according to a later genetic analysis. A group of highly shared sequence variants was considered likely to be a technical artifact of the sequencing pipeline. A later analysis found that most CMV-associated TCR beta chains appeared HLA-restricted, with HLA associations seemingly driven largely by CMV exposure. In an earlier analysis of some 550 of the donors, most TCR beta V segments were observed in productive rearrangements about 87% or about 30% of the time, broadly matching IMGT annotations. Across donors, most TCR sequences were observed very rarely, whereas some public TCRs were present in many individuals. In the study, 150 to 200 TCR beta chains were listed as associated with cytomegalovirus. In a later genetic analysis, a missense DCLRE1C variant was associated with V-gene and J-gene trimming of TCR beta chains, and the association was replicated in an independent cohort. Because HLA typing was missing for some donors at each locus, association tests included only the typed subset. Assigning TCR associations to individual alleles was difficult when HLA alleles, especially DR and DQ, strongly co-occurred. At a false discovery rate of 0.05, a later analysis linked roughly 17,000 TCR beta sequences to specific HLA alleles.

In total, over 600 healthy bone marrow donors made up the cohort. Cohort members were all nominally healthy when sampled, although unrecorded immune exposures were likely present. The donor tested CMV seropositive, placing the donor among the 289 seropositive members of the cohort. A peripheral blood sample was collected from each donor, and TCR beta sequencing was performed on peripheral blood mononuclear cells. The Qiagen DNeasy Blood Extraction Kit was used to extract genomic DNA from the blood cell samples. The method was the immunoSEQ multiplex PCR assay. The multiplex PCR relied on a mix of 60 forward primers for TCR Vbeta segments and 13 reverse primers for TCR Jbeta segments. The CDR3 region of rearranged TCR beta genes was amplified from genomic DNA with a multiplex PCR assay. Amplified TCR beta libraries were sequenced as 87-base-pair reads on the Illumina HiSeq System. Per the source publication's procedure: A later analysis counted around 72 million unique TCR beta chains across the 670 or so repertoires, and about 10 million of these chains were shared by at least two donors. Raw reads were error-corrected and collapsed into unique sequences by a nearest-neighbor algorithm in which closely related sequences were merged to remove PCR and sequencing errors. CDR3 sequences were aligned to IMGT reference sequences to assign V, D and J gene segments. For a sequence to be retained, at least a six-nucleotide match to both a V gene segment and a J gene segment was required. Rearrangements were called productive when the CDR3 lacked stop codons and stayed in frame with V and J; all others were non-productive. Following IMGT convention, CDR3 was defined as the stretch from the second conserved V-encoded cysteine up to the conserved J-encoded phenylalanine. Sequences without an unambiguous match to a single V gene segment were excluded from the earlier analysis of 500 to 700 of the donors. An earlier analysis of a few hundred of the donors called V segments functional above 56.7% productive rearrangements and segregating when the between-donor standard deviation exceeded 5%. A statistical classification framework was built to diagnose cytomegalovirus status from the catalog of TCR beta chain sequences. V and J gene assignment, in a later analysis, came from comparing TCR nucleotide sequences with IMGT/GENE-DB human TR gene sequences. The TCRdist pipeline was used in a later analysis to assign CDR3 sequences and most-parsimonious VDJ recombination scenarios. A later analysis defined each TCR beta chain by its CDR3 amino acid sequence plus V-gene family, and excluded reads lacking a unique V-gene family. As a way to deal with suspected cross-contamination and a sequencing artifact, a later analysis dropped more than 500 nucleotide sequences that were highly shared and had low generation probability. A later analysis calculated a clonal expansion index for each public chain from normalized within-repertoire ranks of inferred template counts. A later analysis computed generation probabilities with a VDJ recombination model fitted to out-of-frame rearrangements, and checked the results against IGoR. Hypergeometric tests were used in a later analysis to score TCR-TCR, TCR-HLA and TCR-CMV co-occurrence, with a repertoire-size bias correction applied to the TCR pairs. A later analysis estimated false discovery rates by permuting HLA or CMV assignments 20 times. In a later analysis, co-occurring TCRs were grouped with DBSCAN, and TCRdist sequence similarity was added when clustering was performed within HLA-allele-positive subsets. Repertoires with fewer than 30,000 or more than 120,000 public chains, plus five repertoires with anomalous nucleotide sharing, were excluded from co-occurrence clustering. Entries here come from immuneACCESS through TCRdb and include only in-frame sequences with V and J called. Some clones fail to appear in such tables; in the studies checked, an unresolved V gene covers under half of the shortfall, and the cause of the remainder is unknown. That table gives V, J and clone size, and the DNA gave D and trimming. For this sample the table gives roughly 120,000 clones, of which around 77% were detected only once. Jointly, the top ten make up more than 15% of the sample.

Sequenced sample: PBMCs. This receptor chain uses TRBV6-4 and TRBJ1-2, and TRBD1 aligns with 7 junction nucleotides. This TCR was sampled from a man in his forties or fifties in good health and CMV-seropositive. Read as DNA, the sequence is TGTGCCAGCAGTGAGACTACAGGGGTTGGCTACACCTTC. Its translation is CASSETTGVGYTF.